The present T cell receptor (beta chain) was sequenced within a study of technical replicates of blood from several donors. CDR3 length: 15 residues. In germline, CDR1 is SNHLY, CDR2 FYNNEI. Trimming removed 6 bases from V and 0 bases from J, with 14 bases in between. Using immunoSEQ multiplex PCR, the repertoire was profiled, and TCRdb retains in-frame clones only, with some absent. The sample holds just over 95,000 clones, 95% seen once. The source is a human donor in good health. Sample: T cells isolated from PBMCs. The chain recombines TRBV2 with TRBJ1-2; the D gene is possibly TRBD1 (6 bases). In DNA form, the CDR3 reads TGTGCCAGCAGGGTCCGGGACACCTCTAACTATGGCTACACCTTC. Its protein product is CASRVRDTSNYGYTF.